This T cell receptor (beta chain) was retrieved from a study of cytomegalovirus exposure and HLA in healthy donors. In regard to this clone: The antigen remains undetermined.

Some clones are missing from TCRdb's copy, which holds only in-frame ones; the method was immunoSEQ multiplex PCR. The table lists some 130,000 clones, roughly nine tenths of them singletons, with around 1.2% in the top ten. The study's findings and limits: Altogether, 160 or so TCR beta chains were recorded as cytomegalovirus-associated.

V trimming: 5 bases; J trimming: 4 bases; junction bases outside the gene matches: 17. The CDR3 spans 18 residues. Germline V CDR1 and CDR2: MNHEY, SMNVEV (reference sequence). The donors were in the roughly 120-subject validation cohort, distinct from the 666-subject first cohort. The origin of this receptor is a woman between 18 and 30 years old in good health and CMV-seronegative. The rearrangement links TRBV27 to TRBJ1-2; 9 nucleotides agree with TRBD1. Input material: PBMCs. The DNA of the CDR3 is TGTGCCAGCAGTCCAGGATGGGATACAGGGGGCGGTGGCTATGGCTACACCTTC. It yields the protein CASSPGWDTGGGGYGYTF.